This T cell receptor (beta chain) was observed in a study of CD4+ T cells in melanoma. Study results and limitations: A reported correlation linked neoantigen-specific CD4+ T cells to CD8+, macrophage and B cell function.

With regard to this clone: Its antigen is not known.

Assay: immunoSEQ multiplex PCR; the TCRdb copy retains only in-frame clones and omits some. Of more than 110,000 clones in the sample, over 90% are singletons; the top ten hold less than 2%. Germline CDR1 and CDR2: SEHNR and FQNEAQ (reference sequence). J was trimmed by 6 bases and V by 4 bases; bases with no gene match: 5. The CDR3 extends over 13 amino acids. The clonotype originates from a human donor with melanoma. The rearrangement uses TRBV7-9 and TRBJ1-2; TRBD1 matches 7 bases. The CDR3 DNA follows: TGTGCCAGCAGCTCCACAGGGGAGGATGGCTACACCTTC. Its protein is CASSSTGEDGYTF. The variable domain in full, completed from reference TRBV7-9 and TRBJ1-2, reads DTGVSQNPRHKITKRGQNVTFRCDPISEHNRLYWYRQTLGQGPEFLTYFQNEAQLEKSRLLSDRFSAERPKGSFSTLEIQRTEQGDSAMYLCASSSTGEDGYTFGSGTRLTVV.